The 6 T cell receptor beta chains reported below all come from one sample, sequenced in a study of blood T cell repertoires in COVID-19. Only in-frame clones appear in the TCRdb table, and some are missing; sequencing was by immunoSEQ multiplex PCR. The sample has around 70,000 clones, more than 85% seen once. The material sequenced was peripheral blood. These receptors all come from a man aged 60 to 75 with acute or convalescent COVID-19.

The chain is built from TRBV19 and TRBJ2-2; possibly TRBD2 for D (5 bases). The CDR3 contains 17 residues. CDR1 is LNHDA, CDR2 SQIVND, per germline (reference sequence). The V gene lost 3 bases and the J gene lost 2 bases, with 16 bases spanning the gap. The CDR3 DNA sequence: TGTGCCAGTAGTATCCCCGGTGGGAGCGCTAACACCGGGGAGCTGTTTTTT. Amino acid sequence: CASSIPGGSANTGELFF.

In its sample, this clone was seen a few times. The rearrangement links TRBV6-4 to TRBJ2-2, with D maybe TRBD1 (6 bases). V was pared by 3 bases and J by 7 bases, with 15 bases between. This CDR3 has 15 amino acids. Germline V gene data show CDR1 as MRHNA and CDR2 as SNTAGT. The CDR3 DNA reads TGTGCCAGCAGTGAGCTTGGCCAGGGGCACGGGGAGCTGTTTTTT. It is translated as CASSELGQGHGELFF.

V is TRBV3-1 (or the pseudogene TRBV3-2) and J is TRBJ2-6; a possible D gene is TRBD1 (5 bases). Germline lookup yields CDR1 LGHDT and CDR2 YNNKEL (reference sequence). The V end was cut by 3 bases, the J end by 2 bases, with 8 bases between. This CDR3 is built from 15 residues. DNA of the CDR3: TGTGCCAGCAGCCAGACAGTAACTGGGGCCAACGTCCTGACTTTC. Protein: CASSQTVTGANVLTF.

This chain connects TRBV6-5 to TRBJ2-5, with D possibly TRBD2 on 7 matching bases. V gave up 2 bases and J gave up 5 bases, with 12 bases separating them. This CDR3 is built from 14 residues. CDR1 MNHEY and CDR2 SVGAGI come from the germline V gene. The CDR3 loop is CASSYNGGRETQYF. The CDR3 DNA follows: TGTGCCAGCAGTTACAACGGGGGGCGGGAGACCCAGTACTTC.

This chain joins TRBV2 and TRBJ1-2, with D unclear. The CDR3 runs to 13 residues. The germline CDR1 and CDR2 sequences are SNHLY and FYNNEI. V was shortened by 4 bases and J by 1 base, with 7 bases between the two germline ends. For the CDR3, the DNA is TGTGCCAGCAGTGGAGACTATAACTATGGCTACACCTTC. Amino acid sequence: CASSGDYNYGYTF. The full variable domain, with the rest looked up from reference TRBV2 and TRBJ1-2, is EPEVTQTPSHQVTQMGQEVILRCVPISNHLYFYWYRQILGQKVEFLVSFYNNEISEKSEIFDDQFSVERPDGSNFTLKIRSTKLEDSAMYFCASSGDYNYGYTFGSGTRLTVV.

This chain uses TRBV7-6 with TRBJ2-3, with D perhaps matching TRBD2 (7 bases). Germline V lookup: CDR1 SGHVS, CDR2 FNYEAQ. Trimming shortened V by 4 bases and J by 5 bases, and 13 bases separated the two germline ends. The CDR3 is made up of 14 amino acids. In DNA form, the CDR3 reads TGTGCCAGCAGCTCTCGGGGGGCAGGAGATACGCAGTATTTT. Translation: CASSSRGAGDTQYF.